This TCR beta chain was sequenced for a study of shared clonotypes between healthy human individuals. The study, taken as a whole, reports: Around 5% of naive CD4 clonotypes were shared across a handful of donors. Only blood underwent sampling, and tissue repertoires likely differ.

Several immunoSEQ plates received, in even portions, the genomic DNA of each subset. How the authors handled the data: Junction-only immunoSEQ sequences carried no quality scores, so filtering differed. The table came from immunoSEQ multiplex PCR; TCRdb's copy has only in-frame clones and leaves some out. V and J calls and clone size come straight from that table; D and trimming were deduced from the DNA. The sample lists millions of clones, about 95% occurring once. This CDR3 has 15 amino acids. Germline CDR1 and CDR2: SGHRS and YFSETQ. Trimming shortened V by 3 bases and J by 5 bases, and 17 bases separated the two germline ends. As concerns this clone: Its antigen is as yet unknown.

Terminally differentiated effector memory CD45RA+ cells were excluded from the naive CD8 cells, which were CD45RO-negative and positively selected for CCR7. This chain links TRBV5-1 with TRBJ1-1, with a possible D match to TRBD1 (6 bases). Specimen: naive CD8+ T cells sorted from blood. This TCR came from a man aged 18-30 years in good health. This chain's CDR3 is CASSSGGSGGTEAFF. The CDR3, as DNA: TGCGCCAGCAGCTCGGGGGGCTCCGGCGGGACTGAAGCTTTCTTT.